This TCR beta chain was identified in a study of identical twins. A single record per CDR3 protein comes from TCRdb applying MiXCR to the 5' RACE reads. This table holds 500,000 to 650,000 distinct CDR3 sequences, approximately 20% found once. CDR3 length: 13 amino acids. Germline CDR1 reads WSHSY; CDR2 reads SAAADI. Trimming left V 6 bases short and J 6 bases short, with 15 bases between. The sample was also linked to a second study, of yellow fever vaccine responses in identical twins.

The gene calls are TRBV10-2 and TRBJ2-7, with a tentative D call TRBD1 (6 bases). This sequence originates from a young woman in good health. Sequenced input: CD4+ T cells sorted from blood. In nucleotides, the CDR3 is TGCGCCAGCAGAAACAGGGCTCAGGCCGAGCAGTACTTC. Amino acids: CASRNRAQAEQYF.